This T cell receptor (beta chain) was obtained from a study of CD8 T cells in ankylosing spondylitis. Broader study findings: Ankylosing spondylitis blood appeared to carry a characteristic TCR beta motif of seven to nine highly homologous variants.

CDR3 length equals 15 residues. V dropped 4 bases and J dropped 7 bases, with 16 bases sitting between them. Germline CDR1 reads SEHNR; CDR2 reads FQNEAQ (reference sequence). In making TCR beta libraries, quantitative 5'-RACE with molecular barcodes was used. TCRdb passed the 5' RACE reads through MiXCR, listing each CDR3 protein once. Among some 220,000 distinct CDR3 sequences, 6% to 8.5% were seen once, and the ten largest hold 14%. This clonotype has at least ten counts. The antigen remains undetermined. The sample consisted of blood, either unsorted or a sorted T cell fraction (not recorded which). The clonotype originates from a male donor with ankylosing spondylitis. V and J are TRBV7-9 and TRBJ1-4, with D unresolved. In DNA, the CDR3 is TGTGCCAGCAGCTCTTCGGACGAGAAGGGTGAAAAACTGTTTTTT. Its protein product is CASSSSDEKGEKLFF. The full variable domain, rest sourced from reference TRBV7-9 and TRBJ1-4, is DTGVSQNPRHKITKRGQNVTFRCDPISEHNRLYWYRQTLGQGPEFLTYFQNEAQLEKSRLLSDRFSAERPKGSFSTLEIQRTEQGDSAMYLCASSSSDEKGEKLFFGSGTQLSVL.